This T cell receptor (beta chain) was retrieved from a study of siplizumab effects on memory and regulatory T cells. Broader study findings: Naive T cells looked more diverse than memory cells, and they looked like major contributors to the alloresponse. Versus over 25% in controls, the mappable alloreactive CD4+ clones averaged approximately 64% Treg-derived with siplizumab.

The V gene's germline CDR1 is MNHEY and CDR2 SMNVEV (reference sequence). V was pared by 6 bases and J by 6 bases, with 22 bases between. This CDR3 contains 16 residues. Libraries were prepared by immunoSEQ multiplex PCR; TCRdb keeps only in-frame clonotypes and omits some of them. The sample has 100,000 or so clones; roughly 92% are singletons. Worth noting for this clone: No antigen is known for it.

The rearrangement links TRBV27 to TRBJ2-3, with D maybe TRBD1 (6 bases). Input material: Tregs sorted from blood. This TCR came from a human donor in good health. The CDR3 DNA reads TGTGCCAGCAGGAGCCGGACAGTCCTTTTAGCCGATACGCAGTATTTT. It yields the protein CASRSRTVLLADTQYF.